The text below deals with one TCR beta chain. A single count supports this clone. There is no known antigen for this receptor. Base qualities are not at hand, and no much larger clone is one base apart. All of the isolated RNA was reverse transcribed with the High Capacity cDNA Reverse Transcription Kit, so expressed TCRB transcripts were sequenced. Deep immunoSEQ sequencing was performed on naive, central memory and regulatory T cell samples, with an average of approximately 4 million total reads per sample. After sorted cells were lysed in RLT buffer, RNA was extracted with DNase-treated RNeasy Micro or Mini kits, with the choice depending on cell number. Each cell subset was processed on its own to prevent cross-contamination, while patient and healthy donor samples were processed together. The immunoSEQ multiplex PCR was used to amplify TCRB sequences from cDNA, generating 87-bp fragments that spanned the CDR3 region. Sequencing of the amplicons was done on the Illumina HiSeq platform. As for the authors' bioinformatics: PCR bias was computationally corrected using synthetic template baselines, reads within Hamming distance 2 were collapsed, and singletons that could not be merged were discarded. By aligning reads against IMGT, V, D and J genes, CDR3 length, and insertions or deletions at six rearrangement sites were assigned. Within each subset, clonotype counts were normalized to sorted cell number, after which true diversity and Gini coefficients were computed with the tcR R package. The overlap coefficient, calculated on TCRB nucleotide sequences, was used to measure repertoire sharing. Drawn from immuneACCESS, this table holds only the in-frame rearrangements with V and J called that TCRdb kept. Clones are partly lost; checked studies trace under half to an unresolved V gene and leave the rest unexplained. V, J and clone size were drawn from that table, and D and trimming were deduced from the DNA. This sample holds around 58,000 clones; 59% were observed only once. The ten largest account for roughly 2% of the sample.

The cysteine opens and the phenylalanine closes a CDR3 of 15 amino acids. This entry keeps only the CDR3 DNA: 45 bases, framed from base 1. V has 5 bases trimmed and J has 3 bases trimmed; junction bases matching no gene number 3. CDR1 SNHLY and CDR2 FYNNEI are derived from the germline V gene. This entry belongs to a study of beta chain features in type 1 diabetes (dated by TCRdb to the late 2010s). As for the study more broadly: No differences in mean age, gender distribution, total cell number or subset yield were found between patients and healthy donors. In the study, recently diagnosed type 1 diabetes patients and matched healthy donors were compared on the TCRB repertoires of their sorted circulating CD4+ T cell subsets. Across all samples, approximately 98,000,000 sorted cells were examined, and cell number per subset correlated strongly with RNA yield. Naive and central memory subsets were obtained from all 30 or so donors, but regulatory and stem cell-like memory subsets were isolated from only 8 patients and about 8 healthy donors. The paper's findings and limits, for the study overall: PCR might favor shorter templates, but patient and control samples were amplified and corrected together, so any skew would affect both groups equally. At VDJ recombination sites, type 1 diabetes patients had fewer insertions and more deleted nucleotides, which implies abnormalities in thymic rearrangement. Because cDNA was sequenced instead of genomic DNA, activated cells with high expression could be over-represented, although the groups did not differ in activation or CD3 levels. Naive, central memory and regulatory TCRB repertoires appeared to be more alike among patients than among healthy donors. Type 1 diabetes patients showed a moderate but significant shortening of TCRB CDR3 length in all four CD4+ subsets. Only small numbers of individuals were included in the HLA sub-analyses, which left unresolved whether HLA type had any influence on TCRB rearrangement.

Each donor gave one peripheral blood draw, averaging about 100 mL, which was collected into heparinised tubes. A BD FACSAria II and a panel including CD45RO, CCR7, CD25, CD127, CD95 and CD27 were used to sort naive, central memory, regulatory and stem cell-like memory CD4+ T cells. Purity was above 95% for every sorted population. PBMCs were isolated right away by Lymphoprep density gradient centrifugation and were stained directly, without culture. So that batch effects would be minimized, each experiment stained and sorted samples in pairs, pairing one healthy donor with one patient. The clonotype was recovered from a woman under 30 in good health. The source material was Tregs from blood. Taken with the paper, the label for cell subset or site translates to: regulatory CD4+ T cells. The chain is assembled from TRBV2 and TRBJ2-6, and 8 junction bases match TRBD2. The nucleotide sequence is TGTGCCAGCAGTAACGGGAGGGTTGGGGCCAACGTCCTGACTTTC. It translates as CASSNGRVGANVLTF.